This T cell receptor (beta chain) derives from a study of blood T cells in healthy people across ages. Through a sample-barcoded 5' primer and a J-beta primer mix, a second PCR was run for about 6 to 11 cycles. TCRdb used MiXCR to reprocess the 5' RACE reads, holding one entry per CDR3 protein. In the table there are hundreds of thousands of distinct CDR3 sequences, over 25% of which are singletons. A further study also used this sample, focusing on T cells of mothers and their children. That source notes: Within related and unrelated pairs, thymic selection shapes TCR recombination output in a similar way.

Source material: blood. The sequence was collected from a boy aged 2-15 years in good health.

The DNA for the CDR3 is TGTGCCAGCAGCTCGTTGACTAGCGGGGATGCTTCAGAGACCCAGTACTTC. It is translated as CASSSLTSGDASETQYF. The V gene is TRBV5-5, the J gene TRBJ2-5; 11 nucleotides line up with TRBD2. This CDR3 has 17 amino acids. Germline V CDR1 and CDR2: SGHKS, YYEKEE (reference sequence). The J segment lost 4 bases and the V segment lost 3 bases, leaving 11 bases of the junction unmatched.